This TCR beta chain was recovered during a study of blood T cell repertoires in COVID-19. Sequencing was performed with immunoSEQ multiplex PCR; in TCRdb, only in-frame clones are kept and a portion is missing. The data show 95,000 to 150,000 clones, less than 90% seen once. CDR1 and CDR2 from the germline V gene are GTSNPN and SVGIG (reference sequence). Trimming removed 4 bases from V and 0 bases from J, with 7 bases in between. The CDR3 spans 14 residues. The sample consisted of PBMCs or T cells enriched from blood (not recorded which). The TCR sequence derives from a woman aged 25-40 years who had recovered from COVID-19. The J gene is TRBJ1-6, the V gene TRBV30, with D unresolved. CDR3 DNA sequence: TGTGCCTGGAAACCTAGCTCCTATAATTCACCCCTCCACTTT. Translation: CAWKPSSYNSPLHF.